This T cell receptor (beta chain) comes out of a study of OX40 agonist ivuxolimab in advanced cancers. CDR1 is SNHLY and CDR2 is FYNNEI in the germline V gene. There are 16 residues in the CDR3. The V end lost 7 bases, the J end lost 0 bases, and 13 bases lay between the germline ends. Libraries were prepared by immunoSEQ multiplex PCR; TCRdb keeps only in-frame clonotypes and omits some of them. The sample contains about 58,000 clones, around 86% of which appear only once. The chain carries TRBV2 and TRBJ1-6; a weak D match, TRBD1 (6 bases). This TCR derives from an adult with an advanced solid tumor such as melanoma, head and neck, liver or kidney cancer. Sequences were derived from CD4+ or CD8+ T cells sorted from blood, sampled in a trial of the OX40 agonist ivuxolimab. In nucleotides, the CDR3 is TGTGCCAGCACCCAGGGGATCAGCTCCTATAATTCACCCCTCCACTTT. It specifies CASTQGISSYNSPLHF.